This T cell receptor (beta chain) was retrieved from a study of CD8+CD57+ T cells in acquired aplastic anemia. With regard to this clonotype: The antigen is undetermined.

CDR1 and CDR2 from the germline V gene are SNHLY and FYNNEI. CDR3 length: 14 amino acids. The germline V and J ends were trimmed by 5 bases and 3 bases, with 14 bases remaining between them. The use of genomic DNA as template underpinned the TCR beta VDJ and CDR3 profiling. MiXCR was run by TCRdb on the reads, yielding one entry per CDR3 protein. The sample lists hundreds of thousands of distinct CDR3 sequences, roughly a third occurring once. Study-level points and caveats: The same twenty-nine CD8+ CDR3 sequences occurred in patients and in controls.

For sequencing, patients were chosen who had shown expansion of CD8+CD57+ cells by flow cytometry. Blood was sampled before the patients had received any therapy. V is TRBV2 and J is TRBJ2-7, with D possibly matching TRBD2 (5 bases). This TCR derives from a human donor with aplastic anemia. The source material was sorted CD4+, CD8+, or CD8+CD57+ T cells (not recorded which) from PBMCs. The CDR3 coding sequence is TGTGCCAGCAGTTACCCCGTCCGGGACTACGAGCAGTACTTC. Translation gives CASSYPVRDYEQYF.